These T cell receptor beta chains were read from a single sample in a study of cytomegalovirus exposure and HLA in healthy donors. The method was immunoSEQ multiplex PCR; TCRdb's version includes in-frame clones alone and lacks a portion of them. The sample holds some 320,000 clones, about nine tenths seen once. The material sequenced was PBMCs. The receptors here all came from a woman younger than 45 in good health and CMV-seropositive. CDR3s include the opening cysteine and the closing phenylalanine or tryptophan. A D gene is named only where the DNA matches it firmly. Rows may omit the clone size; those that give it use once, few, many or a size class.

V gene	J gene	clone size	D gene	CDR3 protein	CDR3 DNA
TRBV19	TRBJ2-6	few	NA	CASSPSGANVLTF	TGTGCCAGTAGCCCTTCTGGGGCCAACGTCCTGACTTTC
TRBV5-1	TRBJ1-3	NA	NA	CASSLGQLSGNTIYF	TGCGCCAGCAGCTTAGGACAGCTCTCTGGAAACACCATATATTTT
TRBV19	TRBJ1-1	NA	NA	CASSIVGTMNTEAFF	TGTGCCAGTAGTATAGTCGGGACAATGAACACTGAAGCTTTCTTT
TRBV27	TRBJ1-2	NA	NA	CASSPRTELTFNYGYTF	TGTGCCAGCAGTCCAAGGACAGAGCTCACTTTTAACTATGGCTACACCTTC
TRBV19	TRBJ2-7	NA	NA	CASSAQSSYEQYF	TGTGCCAGTAGTGCTCAGAGCTCCTACGAGCAGTACTTC
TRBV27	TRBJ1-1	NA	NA	CASSRGTEAFF	TGTGCCAGCAGTCGAGGGACTGAAGCTTTCTTT
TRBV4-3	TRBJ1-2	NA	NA	CASSQDNMQGNYGYTF	TGCGCCAGCAGCCAAGATAACATGCAAGGGAACTATGGCTACACCTTC
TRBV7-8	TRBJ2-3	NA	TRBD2	CASNPRTSGSTDTQYF	TGTGCCAGCAACCCCAGGACTAGCGGGAGCACAGATACGCAGTATTTT
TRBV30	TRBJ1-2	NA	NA	CAWSVLGGGSYGYTF	TGTGCCTGGAGTGTACTAGGGGGAGGGAGCTATGGCTACACCTTC
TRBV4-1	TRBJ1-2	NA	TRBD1	CASSPDRVPNYGYTF	TGCGCCAGCAGCCCGGACAGGGTACCTAACTATGGCTACACCTTC
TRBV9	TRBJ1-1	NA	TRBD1	CASSSGGADTEAFF	TGTGCCAGCAGCTCAGGGGGCGCGGACACTGAAGCTTTCTTT
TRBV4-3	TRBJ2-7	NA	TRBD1	CASSQDYRGAYEQYF	TGCGCCAGCAGCCAAGATTACAGGGGGGCCTACGAGCAGTACTTC
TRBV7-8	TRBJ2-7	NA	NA	CASSLEVTFSYEQYF	TGTGCCAGCAGCTTAGAGGTAACGTTCTCCTACGAGCAGTACTTC
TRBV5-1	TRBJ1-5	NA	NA	CASRLGSPRDNDQPQHF	TGCGCCAGCAGATTGGGATCACCCCGGGACAACGATCAGCCCCAGCATTTT
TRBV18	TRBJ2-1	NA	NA	CASSPQGLFSYNEQFF	TGTGCCAGCTCACCTCAGGGACTGTTCTCCTACAATGAGCAGTTCTTC
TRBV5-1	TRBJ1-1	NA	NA	CASSPSRAGNTEAFF	TGCGCCAGCAGCCCGAGCAGGGCGGGGAACACTGAAGCTTTCTTT
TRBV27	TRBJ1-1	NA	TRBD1	CASSARQGSAFF	TGTGCCAGCAGCGCACGACAGGGATCAGCTTTCTTT
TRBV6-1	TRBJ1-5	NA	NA	CASSEAREYQPQHF	TGTGCCAGCAGTGAAGCTAGGGAATATCAGCCCCAGCATTTT
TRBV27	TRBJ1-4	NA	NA	CASSSSVDGAGEKLFF	TGTGCCAGCAGTTCTTCCGTGGACGGGGCGGGGGAAAAACTGTTTTTT
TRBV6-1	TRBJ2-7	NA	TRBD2	CASIGFGTSGYEQYF	TGTGCCAGCATCGGGTTCGGGACTAGCGGCTACGAGCAGTACTTC
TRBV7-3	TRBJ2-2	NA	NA	CASSPWGQGTGELFF	TGTGCCAGCAGCCCCTGGGGGCAGGGGACCGGGGAGCTGTTTTTT
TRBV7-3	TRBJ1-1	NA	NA	CASSLSPDTEAFF	TGTGCCAGCAGCTTATCCCCCGACACTGAAGCTTTCTTT
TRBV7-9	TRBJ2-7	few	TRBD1	CASSHRQGPYEQYF	TGTGCCAGCAGCCACAGACAGGGGCCCTACGAGCAGTACTTC
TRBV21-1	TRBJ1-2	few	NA	CASSKTTYGYTF	TGTGCCAGCAGCAAAACGACGTATGGCTACACCTTC
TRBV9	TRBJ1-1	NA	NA	CASSVIGSARIAEAFF	TGTGCCAGCAGCGTTATAGGCAGTGCCAGAATCGCTGAAGCTTTCTTT
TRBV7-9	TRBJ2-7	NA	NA	CASSSQGRYEQYF	TGTGCCAGCAGCTCCCAGGGGCGCTACGAGCAGTACTTC
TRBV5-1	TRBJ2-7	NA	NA	CASTDNVLDEQYF	TGCGCCAGCACGGACAATGTCTTGGACGAGCAGTACTTC
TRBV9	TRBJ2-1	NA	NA	CASSVAVSPYNEQFF	TGTGCCAGCAGCGTAGCCGTGAGCCCCTACAATGAGCAGTTCTTC
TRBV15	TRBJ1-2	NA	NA	CATSRGNRAVGYTF	TGTGCCACCAGCAGAGGAAACAGGGCTGTTGGCTACACCTTC
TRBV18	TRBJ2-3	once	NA	CASSPRTGITDTQYF	TGTGCCAGCTCACCACGAACAGGTATCACAGATACGCAGTATTTT
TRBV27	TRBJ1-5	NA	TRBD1	CASGLRGLSNQPQHF	TGTGCCAGCGGACTCAGGGGGCTAAGCAATCAGCCCCAGCATTTT
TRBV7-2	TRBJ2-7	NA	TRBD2	CASSPTGGWWEQYF	TGTGCCAGCAGCCCGACGGGGGGGTGGTGGGAGCAGTACTTC
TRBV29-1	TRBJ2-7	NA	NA	CSVVSASNYEQYF	TGCAGCGTTGTGTCCGCTTCGAACTACGAGCAGTACTTC
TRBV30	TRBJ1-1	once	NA	CAWSEVGGATEAFF	TGTGCCTGGAGTGAGGTAGGGGGAGCGACTGAAGCTTTCTTT
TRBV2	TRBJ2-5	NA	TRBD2	CASSRPGLAGGQETQYF	TGTGCCAGCAGTCGTCCGGGACTAGCGGGGGGCCAAGAGACCCAGTACTTC
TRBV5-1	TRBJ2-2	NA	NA	CASREGPANTGELFF	TGCGCCAGCCGCGAGGGTCCCGCGAACACCGGGGAGCTGTTTTTT
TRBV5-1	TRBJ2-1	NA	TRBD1	CASSLNPHGTAYNEQFF	TGCGCCAGCAGCCTGAATCCGCATGGGACAGCCTACAATGAGCAGTTCTTC
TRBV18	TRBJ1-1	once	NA	CASRNAGVNTEAFF	TGTGCCAGCAGAAACGCAGGGGTGAACACTGAAGCTTTCTTT
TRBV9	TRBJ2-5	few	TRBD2	CASSAEAGGMGETQYF	TGTGCCAGCAGCGCAGAAGCGGGAGGTATGGGAGAGACCCAGTACTTC
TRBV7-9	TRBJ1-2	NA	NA	CASSGTRDYGGYTF	TGTGCCAGCAGCGGAACTAGGGATTATGGAGGCTACACCTTC
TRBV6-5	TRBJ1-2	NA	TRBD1	CASSGTGSYGYTF	TGTGCCAGCAGCGGGACAGGGTCTTATGGCTACACCTTC
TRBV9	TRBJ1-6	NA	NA	CASSVAGSDSPLHF	TGTGCCAGCAGCGTAGCTGGGAGTGACTCACCCCTCCACTTT
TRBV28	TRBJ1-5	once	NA	CASQGKEQPQHF	TGTGCCAGTCAGGGAAAAGAGCAGCCCCAGCATTTT
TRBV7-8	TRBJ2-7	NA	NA	CASSHQTGEQYF	TGTGCCAGCAGCCACCAGACAGGCGAGCAGTACTTC
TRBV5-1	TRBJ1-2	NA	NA	CASSLGGENYGYTF	TGCGCCAGCAGCCTTGGAGGGGAAAACTATGGCTACACCTTC
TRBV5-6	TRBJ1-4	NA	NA	CASSSRGRSEKLFF	TGTGCCAGCAGCTCTCGTGGGAGAAGTGAAAAACTGTTTTTT
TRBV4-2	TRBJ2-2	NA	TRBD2	CASSPWVSGGDNTGELFF	TGTGCCAGCAGCCCTTGGGTTAGCGGGGGAGACAACACCGGGGAGCTGTTTTTT
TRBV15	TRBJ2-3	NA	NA	CATSRDRKREEYF	TGTGCCACCAGCAGAGATAGGAAGAGGGAGGAGTATTTT
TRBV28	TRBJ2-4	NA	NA	CASRSIGQTLAKNIQYF	TGTGCCAGCAGATCCATTGGGCAAACACTAGCCAAAAACATTCAGTACTTC
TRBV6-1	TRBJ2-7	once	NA	CASRGGVRPYEQYF	TGTGCCAGCAGGGGGGGTGTCAGGCCCTACGAGCAGTACTTC
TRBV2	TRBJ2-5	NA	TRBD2	CASSTTSGRVQETQYF	TGTGCCAGCAGTACAACTAGCGGGAGGGTTCAAGAGACCCAGTACTTC
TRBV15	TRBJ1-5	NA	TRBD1	CATHDRVGGQPQHF	TGTGCCACCCACGACAGGGTCGGCGGTCAGCCCCAGCATTTT
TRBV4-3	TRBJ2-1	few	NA	CASSQDLARDSYNEQFF	TGCGCCAGCAGCCAAGATCTCGCGCGGGACTCCTACAATGAGCAGTTCTTC
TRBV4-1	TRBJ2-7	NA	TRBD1	CASSQDSSGTGGYEQYF	TGCGCCAGCAGCCAGGATTCATCCGGGACAGGGGGCTACGAGCAGTACTTC